Following are 17 T cell receptor beta chains from one sample sequenced in a study of T cell responses to AZD1222 COVID-19 vaccine. Produced via immunoSEQ multiplex PCR; TCRdb's table is partial and in-frame only. In the table there are 110,000 to 150,000 clones, roughly 92% of which are singletons. The sequencing used peripheral blood, collected on day 0 of AZD1222 vaccination. The receptors derive from an adult in good health.

DNA for the CDR3: TGTGCCAGCACCCGGACTTGGAAGACCCAGTACTTC. Translation gives CASTRTWKTQYF. V is TRBV28 and J is TRBJ2-5; a possible D gene is TRBD2 (5 bases). The germline V gene has CDR1 MDHEN and CDR2 SYDVKM. The CDR3 sequence is 12 residues long. V lost 7 bases and J lost 6, with 12 bases in between.

The V call is TRBV5-5, the J call TRBJ2-5; D remains ambiguous. V dropped 0 bases and J dropped 5 bases, with 11 bases sitting between them. Looked up from germline, CDR1 is SGHKS and CDR2 is YYEKEE (reference sequence). The CDR3 runs 14 residues. The CDR3 protein is CASSLGPARETQYF. The DNA of the CDR3 is TGTGCCAGCAGCTTGGGGCCGGCGAGGGAGACCCAGTACTTC.

This chain connects TRBV11-2 to TRBJ2-2; D remains unclear. Germline assignment: CDR1 SGHAT and CDR2 FQNNGV. The V and J ends lost 5 bases and 1 base respectively, with 11 bases between them. The CDR3 extends over 15 amino acids. In DNA form, the CDR3 reads TGTGCCAGCAGCCGAGACCGGATGAACACCGGGGAGCTGTTTTTT. Protein sequence: CASSRDRMNTGELFF.

The chain links TRBV27 to TRBJ2-7; 12 bases agree with TRBD2. Trimming removed 4 bases from V and 0 bases from J; junction bases left unmatched: 10. Looked up from germline, CDR1 is MNHEY and CDR2 is SMNVEV (reference sequence). This CDR3 spans 18 amino acids. The CDR3, as DNA: TGTGCCAGCAGTTCCCTCCGACTAGCGGGGGTTGACTCCTACGAGCAGTACTTC. Its translation is CASSSLRLAGVDSYEQYF.

The chain uses TRBV6-5 and TRBJ2-1; 10 bases map to TRBD2. V dropped 5 bases and J dropped 4; count of bases not matched to a gene: 2. Germline CDR1 MNHEY, CDR2 SVGAGI. CDR3 length: 14 residues. CDR3 protein: CASSLAGDYNEQFF. Here the CDR3 DNA reads TGTGCCAGCAGTCTAGCGGGAGATTACAATGAGCAGTTCTTC.

The chain employs TRBV12-3 or TRBV12-4 and TRBJ2-1, with TRBD1 matching over 9 bases. Unmatched junction bases numbered 2, after V lost 5 bases and J lost 6 bases. The CDR3 covers 13 residues. The CDR3 DNA is TGTGCCAGCAGTCCGACAGGGGGCAATGAGCAGTTCTTC. Its translation is CASSPTGGNEQFF.

This clone was seen just once. CDR3 sequence reads: CSASMGGLATTGELFF. The CDR3 region has the DNA TGCAGTGCTAGTATGGGGGGACTAGCGACCACCGGGGAGCTGTTTTTT. The genes are TRBV20-1 and TRBJ2-2, with 10 bases aligning to TRBD2. CDR3 size: 16 residues. Germline trimming cut 3 bases from V and 4 bases from J; bases unmatched to any gene: 8. CDR1 is DFQATT and CDR2 is SNEGSKA in the germline V gene (reference sequence).

V gene TRBV4-1 combines with J gene TRBJ2-3; D unresolved. V lost 1 base to trimming and J lost 4 bases, with 6 bases between them. The CDR3 sequence is 13 residues long. From germline, CDR1 is MGHRA and CDR2 YSYEKL. The CDR3 here is CASSQGPADTQYF. CDR3 DNA sequence: TGCGCCAGCAGCCAAGGTCCAGCAGATACGCAGTATTTT.

The gene calls are TRBV28 and TRBJ1-1, with D possibly TRBD1 on 5 matching bases. The germline CDR1 and CDR2 sequences are MDHEN and SYDVKM. V lost 2 bases to trimming and J lost 4 bases, with 8 bases between them. CDR3 length: 13 residues. As DNA, the CDR3 is TGTGCCAGCAGTTTACCTACAGGCACTGAAGCTTTCTTT. Protein product: CASSLPTGTEAFF.

The V gene is TRBV2, the J gene TRBJ2-5; tentative D call: TRBD1 (6 bases). The V gene's germline CDR1 is SNHLY and CDR2 FYNNEI. The length of the CDR3 is 14 residues. V dropped 7 bases and J dropped 3 bases, with 15 bases sitting between them. The CDR3 region is CASTPYRAEETQYF. The CDR3, as DNA: TGTGCCAGCACCCCTTACAGGGCTGAAGAGACCCAGTACTTC.

The V and J genes are TRBV6-7 and TRBJ2-6, with 8 positions matching TRBD1. TRBV6-7 is filed as an ORF, its function uncertain. The V and J ends lost 2 bases and 2 bases, in that order; junction bases with no gene match: 5. This CDR3 contains 17 residues. CDR3 coding DNA: TGTGCCAGCAGTTACCCAGGGGGCGCCACTGGGGCCAACGTCCTGACTTTC. It specifies CASSYPGGATGANVLTF.

V and J are TRBV6-6 and TRBJ1-3; D is unresolved. Trimming shortened V by 3 bases and J by 0 bases, and 9 bases separated the two germline ends. Per the germline V gene, CDR1 is MNHNY and CDR2 is SVGAGI (reference sequence). The CDR3 totals 15 residues. This chain's CDR3 is CASSYSAGSGNTIYF. The CDR3 coding sequence is TGTGCCAGCAGTTATTCGGCAGGCTCTGGAAACACCATATATTTT.

The chain couples TRBV19 to TRBJ1-4; D possibly corresponds to TRBD1 (6 bases). The CDR3 runs 14 residues. CDR1 and CDR2 (germline): LNHDA, SQIVND (reference sequence). The V gene lost 4 bases and the J gene lost 8 bases, with 14 bases spanning the gap. The CDR3 reads CASSRSGTLEKLFF. The CDR3 DNA reads TGTGCCAGTAGTAGATCCGGGACACTAGAAAAACTGTTTTTT.

The V call is TRBV15, the J call TRBJ2-7; possibly TRBD1 for D (6 bases). V gave up 8 bases and J gave up 4 bases, with 18 bases separating them. There are 14 residues in the CDR3. Germline CDR1 LNHNV, CDR2 YYDKDF (reference sequence). The CDR3 sequence is CATARDNLGYEQYF. The CDR3 nucleotides are TGTGCCACCGCTCGGGACAACCTCGGTTACGAGCAGTACTTC.

This sequence joins TRBV3-1 (or the pseudogene TRBV3-2) and TRBJ2-5; D not resolved. CDR1 is LGHDT and CDR2 is YNNKEL in the germline V gene (reference sequence). Between the trimmed V and J ends, which lost 0 bases and 0 bases, there was a span of 8 bases. The CDR3 has 15 residues. The CDR3 DNA follows: TGTGCCAGCAGCCAAGAAAGGTGGTACCAAGAGACCCAGTACTTC. Translated: CASSQERWYQETQYF.

A single count supports this clone. The chain uses TRBV27 and TRBJ1-6; D remains ambiguous. The germline V gene has CDR1 MNHEY and CDR2 SMNVEV (reference sequence). Trimming cost V 6 bases and J 3 bases, with 12 bases left between them. The CDR3 is made up of 15 amino acids. The CDR3 reads CASSLVGHYNSPLHF. The CDR3, as DNA: TGTGCCAGCAGCCTAGTGGGTCACTATAATTCACCCCTCCACTTT.

The sample holds one count of this clone. The chain combines TRBV3-1 (or the pseudogene TRBV3-2) with TRBJ2-7; D is possibly TRBD1 (5 bases). Per germline, CDR1 LGHDT and CDR2 YNNKEL (reference sequence). The V gene lost 3 bases and the J gene lost 6 bases, with 9 bases spanning the gap. This CDR3 has 12 amino acids. CDR3 loop: CASSHVTGEQYF. The CDR3 coding sequence is TGTGCCAGCAGCCATGTCACAGGCGAGCAGTACTTC.